One and the same sample provided the 21 T cell receptor beta chains below, sequenced in a study of CXCR3-negative and CXCR3-positive naive CD8 T cells. Study-wide results and limits: The TRB CDR3s that CXCR3-positive naive cells carried were more hydrophobic than those of CXCR3-negative naive cells.

Their specific antigens are unknown. The TRB libraries of cDNA were built by UMI-labeled 5' RACE. TCRdb reprocessed the 5' RACE reads; each CDR3 protein has one entry and no DNA is given. The listing contains under 110,000 distinct CDR3 sequences. Sample: naive CXCR3+ CD8+ T cells from blood. The subset here: CD45RO-CCR7+CD27+CD95- naive CD8+ T cells expressing CXCR3 (TNR3+). Source of these receptors: a human donor in good health. Some clones in this sample may be carry-over from other donors' samples.

The rearrangement links TRBV7-3 to TRBJ2-1; the TRBD2 assignment by TCRdb is unverifiable without DNA. Per germline, CDR1 SGHTA and CDR2 FQGTGA. CDR3 length equals 15 residues. CDR3 protein: CASSFTSGRAGEQFF. The variable domain in full, with the rest retrieved from reference TRBV7-3 and TRBJ2-1, is GAGVSQTPSNKVTEKGKYVELRCDPISGHTALYWYRQSLGQGPEFLIYFQGTGAADDSGLPNDRFFAVRPEGSVSTLKIQRTERGDSAVYLCASSFTSGRAGEQFFGPGTRLTVL.

CDR3 protein: CASSVDVADEQYF. V is TRBV9 and J is TRBJ2-7. The CDR3 has 13 residues. CDR1 SGDLS and CDR2 YYNGEE come from the germline V gene.

The gene calls are TRBV28 and TRBJ2-1; TCRdb picks TRBD2, but there is no DNA to check that call. Germline lookup yields CDR1 MDHEN and CDR2 SYDVKM. This CDR3 has 14 amino acids. CDR3 residues: CASSWTSGKDEQFF.

The chain is built from TRBV9 and TRBJ1-2. The CDR3 totals 11 residues. Germline V gene sequence: CDR1 SGDLS, CDR2 YYNGEE. CDR3 amino acids: CASSAYYGYTF.

The chain has TRBV5-6 and TRBJ2-5; the TCRdb D gene call, TRBD2, has no DNA to confirm it. The CDR3 runs to 16 residues. Germline V gene data show CDR1 as SGHDT and CDR2 as YYEEEE. CDR3 region: CASSLAASGGRETQYF.

The rearrangement links TRBV12-3 or TRBV12-4 to TRBJ1-5; TCRdb designates TRBD1, a call that cannot be tested without DNA. The CDR3 covers 16 residues. CDR3 protein: CASSGAGQAINQPQHF.

This chain connects TRBV2 to TRBJ2-1; without DNA, the TCRdb call of TRBD2 cannot be checked. The CDR3 has 15 residues. Looked up from germline, CDR1 is SNHLY and CDR2 is FYNNEI. The CDR3 loop reads CASSDVREGNNEQFF.

The rearrangement links TRBV4-1 to TRBJ2-1. Per the germline V gene, CDR1 is MGHRA and CDR2 is YSYEKL. The length of the CDR3 is 15 residues. The CDR3 sequence is CASRDTLYNLNEQFF.

The chain employs TRBV7-9 and TRBJ1-2; without DNA, the TCRdb call of TRBD1 cannot be checked. In germline, CDR1 is SEHNR, CDR2 FQNEAQ (reference sequence). CDR3 size: 16 residues. This CDR3 reads CASSGTGGRVDYGYTF. Drawing the rest from reference TRBV7-9 and TRBJ1-2, the complete variable domain is DTGVSQNPRHKITKRGQNVTFRCDPISEHNRLYWYRQTLGQGPEFLTYFQNEAQLEKSRLLSDRFSAERPKGSFSTLEIQRTEQGDSAMYLCASSGTGGRVDYGYTFGSGTRLTVV.

CDR3 sequence reads: CSAVGQNQETQYF. The chain couples TRBV29-1 to TRBJ2-5; the D call of TRBD1 rests on TCRdb alone, since no DNA is present to check it. CDR3 size: 13 residues. Germline V gene data show CDR1 as SQVTM and CDR2 as ANQGSEA.

V usage is TRBV28 and J usage is TRBJ2-1; TCRdb designates TRBD2, a call that cannot be tested without DNA. Germline assignment: CDR1 MDHEN and CDR2 SYDVKM. This CDR3 contains 15 residues. The CDR3 protein is CASSFGTSADNEQFF.

The rearrangement joins TRBV7-9 to TRBJ1-1; absent DNA, TCRdb's TRBD1 call cannot be checked. CDR1 and CDR2 from the germline V gene are SEHNR and FQNEAQ (reference sequence). This CDR3 region has 14 residues. CDR3 amino acids: CASSLGGQGTEAFF.

This sequence joins TRBV13 and TRBJ2-5; the TCRdb call, TRBD2, lacks DNA for checking. The CDR3 length is 16 residues. Germline V gene lookup returns CDR1 PRHDT and CDR2 FYEKMQ (reference sequence). CDR3: CASSYRLAGDAETQYF.

The rearrangement joins TRBV12-3 or TRBV12-4 to TRBJ2-7; the D call of TRBD1 rests on TCRdb alone, since no DNA is present to check it. This CDR3 spans 14 amino acids. The CDR3 spells CASSLTEPPNEQYF.

V gene TRBV7-8 combines with J gene TRBJ2-7; TCRdb lists TRBD2, though no DNA is available to test this call. This CDR3 region has 14 residues. CDR1 is SGHVS, CDR2 FQNEAQ, per germline. CDR3 protein: CASSSAEGTYEQYF.

This sequence joins TRBV7-9 and TRBJ2-1; with no DNA, the TCRdb D assignment of TRBD2 cannot be verified. The germline V gene encodes CDR1 SEHNR and CDR2 FQNEAQ (reference sequence). This CDR3 region has 15 residues. The chain's CDR3 is CAIRYGGSSYNEQFF. Complete variable domain (other parts from reference TRBV7-9 and TRBJ2-1): DTGVSQNPRHKITKRGQNVTFRCDPISEHNRLYWYRQTLGQGPEFLTYFQNEAQLEKSRLLSDRFSAERPKGSFSTLEIQRTEQGDSAMYLCAIRYGGSSYNEQFFGPGTRLTVL.

The V gene is TRBV11-2, the J gene TRBJ2-7; the D gene TCRdb calls, TRBD1, cannot be checked with no DNA. This CDR3 comprises 14 residues. Germline CDR1 reads SGHAT; CDR2 reads FQNNGV. The CDR3: CASSPRDRGLEQYF.

The gene calls are TRBV7-9 and TRBJ2-5; TCRdb indicates TRBD1, and absent DNA this call remains unverified. This CDR3 spans 14 amino acids. The V gene's germline CDR1 is SEHNR and CDR2 FQNEAQ (reference sequence). CDR3 region: CASSLQSREETQYF.

The chain recombines TRBV29-1 with TRBJ2-2; with no DNA, the TCRdb D assignment of TRBD1 cannot be verified. CDR1 SQVTM and CDR2 ANQGSEA come from the germline V gene. This CDR3 spans 12 amino acids. CDR3 sequence reads: CSALQGTGELFF.

The chain joins TRBV28 to TRBJ1-2. The CDR3 sequence is 11 residues long. In germline, CDR1 is MDHEN, CDR2 SYDVKM. This CDR3 is CASSSHYGYTF.

This sequence joins TRBV4-3 and TRBJ2-2; TCRdb reports TRBD2, a call that lacks DNA to check it against. This CDR3 comprises 17 residues. CDR1 is LGHNA, CDR2 YSLEER, per germline. The CDR3 sequence is CASSQDTLAGRTGELFF.